This TCR beta chain appears in the sequencing data of a study of long-term antiretroviral therapy in people with HIV. The CDR3 runs 12 residues. V was shortened by 6 bases and J by 4 bases, with 9 bases between the two germline ends. Germline V gives CDR1 KGHSH, CDR2 LQKENI. Study results and limitations: Missing from the dataset were any data on ART adherence, viral resistance or therapy changes.

The count of this clone is one. As yet, its antigen is unknown. Version v3.0 of the immunoSEQ assay was performed at survey level. Repertoires were generated with immunoSEQ multiplex PCR, while TCRdb's copy carries only in-frame clones and drops some. This repertoire shows 25,000 to 30,000 clones, approximately 91% found once; its top ten account for about 4.4%. The study drew at least one pre-ART and at least two post-ART PBMC samples from every donor. Here the sequenced sample was unsorted PBMCs, taken 3.1 years after starting antiretroviral therapy. J is TRBJ2-5 and V is TRBV18; D is possibly TRBD1 (5 bases). The sequence derives from a man between 18 and 29 years old with HIV. The CDR3 sequence is CASSSGRETQYF. The CDR3 DNA follows: TGTGCCAGCTCCTCAGGGCGAGAGACCCAGTACTTC.